This is a list of T cell receptor beta chains from one sample in a study of blood T cells in healthy people across ages. TCRdb recomputed calls from the 5' RACE reads with MiXCR, one row per CDR3 protein. Of approximately 800,000 distinct CDR3 sequences listed, more than 55% are singletons. The sequencing sample was made of blood. The receptors were sampled from a man aged 40-49 years in good health. Both conserved end residues are part of each CDR3. A D gene is named only where the DNA matches it firmly. Some rows have no size entry. The others give once, few or many, or a class for an expanded clone.

V,size,J,D,CDR3,DNA
TRBV27,.,TRBJ2-7,TRBD2,CASSFRGREGRGYEQYF,TGTGCCAGCAGTTTTAGGGGGCGGGAGGGCCGTGGCTACGAGCAGTACTTC
TRBV28,once,TRBJ1-1,TRBD1,CASSLPPPGQGYTEAFF,TGTGCCAGCAGTTTACCGCCCCCCGGACAGGGATACACTGAAGCTTTCTTT
TRBV5-1,.,TRBJ2-3,.,CASSIDHTDTQYF,TGCGCCAGCAGCATAGACCACACAGATACGCAGTATTTT
TRBV5-1,few,TRBJ1-2,.,CASSQRTVDYGYTF,TGCGCCAGCAGCCAGCGGACAGTCGACTATGGCTACACCTTC
TRBV4-2,few,TRBJ1-5,TRBD1,CASSQADREANQPQHF,TGTGCCAGCAGCCAAGCCGACAGGGAGGCAAATCAGCCCCAGCATTTT
TRBV2,.,TRBJ2-1,.,CASSEAQFSYNEQFF,TGTGCCAGCAGTGAGGCACAGTTCTCCTACAATGAGCAGTTCTTC
TRBV15,.,TRBJ2-7,.,CATSREAGSPSYEQYF,TGTGCCACCAGCAGAGAAGCAGGGAGCCCCTCCTACGAGCAGTACTTC
TRBV4-2,.,TRBJ1-1,.,CASRRGRSEAFF,TGTGCCAGCAGGCGAGGTCGATCTGAAGCTTTCTTT
TRBV27,.,TRBJ1-2,.,CASRAAGNYGYTF,TGTGCCAGCAGAGCTGCAGGGAACTATGGCTACACCTTC
TRBV28,few,TRBJ2-5,.,CASSSDSKETQYF,TGTGCCAGCAGTTCAGATTCCAAAGAGACCCAGTACTTC
TRBV7-2,.,TRBJ1-6,.,CASIMAGTPNSPLHF,TGTGCCAGCATCATGGCCGGGACACCTAATTCACCCCTCCACTTT
TRBV28,.,TRBJ2-5,.,CASGPLGVRETQYF,TGTGCCAGTGGACCGCTCGGCGTACGGGAGACCCAGTACTTC
TRBV6-2/TRBV6-3,few,TRBJ2-7,.,CASSGRDSPWSSYEQYF,TGTGCCAGCAGTGGCCGGGACTCCCCCTGGAGCTCCTACGAGCAGTACTTC
TRBV27,.,TRBJ1-1,.,CASSKALSSEAFF,TGTGCCAGCAGTAAGGCCCTGAGCTCTGAAGCTTTCTTT
TRBV28,.,TRBJ2-7,.,CASSLYSLSLNFYEQYF,TGTGCCAGCAGTTTATATTCACTATCCCTTAACTTCTACGAGCAGTACTTC
TRBV3-1,.,TRBJ2-5,.,CASSHGAAGETQYF,TGTGCCAGCAGCCATGGGGCGGCTGGCGAGACCCAGTACTTC
TRBV20-1,many,TRBJ2-2,TRBD2,CSAASGGAIFGELFF,TGCAGTGCTGCCAGCGGGGGGGCCATTTTCGGGGAGCTGTTTTTT
TRBV6-1,.,TRBJ2-5,.,CASSPPEEGVFLEETQYF,TGTGCCAGCAGTCCCCCAGAGGAGGGGGTATTTTTGGAAGAGACCCAGTACTTC
TRBV27,many,TRBJ1-6,.,CPHGMDSPLHF,TGTCCCCATGGGATGGATTCACCCCTCCACTTT
TRBV3-1,.,TRBJ2-5,.,CASSQGGGGKTQYF,TGTGCCAGCAGCCAAGGTGGGGGCGGGAAGACCCAGTACTTC
TRBV6-2/TRBV6-3,few,TRBJ2-7,.,CASSYSRNSPYEQYF,TGTGCCAGCAGTTACTCCCGTAACTCACCGTACGAGCAGTACTTC
TRBV7-2,few,TRBJ2-4,.,CASSLDGRLAKNIQYF,TGTGCCAGCAGCTTAGATGGTAGACTGGCCAAAAACATTCAGTACTTC
TRBV15,.,TRBJ2-5,TRBD1,CATSSRDRVGETQYF,TGTGCCACCAGCAGCCGGGACAGGGTAGGGGAGACCCAGTACTTC
TRBV10-3,.,TRBJ2-3,TRBD1,CAIGTGVSPDTQYF,TGTGCCATCGGAACAGGGGTGAGTCCAGATACGCAGTATTTT
TRBV9,few,TRBJ2-7,.,CASSVNPYEQYF,TGTGCCAGCAGCGTGAATCCCTACGAGCAGTACTTC
TRBV7-2,.,TRBJ2-6,.,CASSPTHSSSGANVLTF,TGTGCCAGCAGCCCGACACACAGCAGCTCTGGGGCCAACGTCCTGACTTTC
TRBV24-1,.,TRBJ2-3,TRBD2,CATSDSWEASASGAPTDTQYF,TGTGCCACCAGTGATTCGTGGGAGGCTTCGGCTAGCGGGGCCCCTACAGATACGCAGTATTTT
TRBV20-1,.,TRBJ2-3,.,CSAIISNTQYF,TGCAGTGCTATAATTTCTAATACGCAGTATTTT